The 9 T cell receptor beta chains listed next were all sequenced from one sample in a study of technical replicates of blood from a few donors. Produced via immunoSEQ multiplex PCR; TCRdb's table is partial and in-frame only. The sample records 80,000 to 90,000 clones, about 95% being singletons. Sequencing was done on a sample of T cells isolated from PBMCs. These receptors all come from a human donor in good health.

This chain connects TRBV6-5 to TRBJ1-4; D may be TRBD1 (5 bases). V lost 1 base to trimming and J lost 8 bases, with 14 bases between them. Germline CDR1 is MNHEY and CDR2 is SVGAGI. The CDR3 length is 15 residues. The CDR3 bases are TGTGCCAGCAGTTACTTTCAGGGAATTGACGAAAAACTGTTTTTT. Protein product: CASSYFQGIDEKLFF.

The rearrangement links TRBV19 to TRBJ1-4, with D tentatively TRBD1 (6 bases). This CDR3 has 15 amino acids. Trimming cost V 8 bases and J 7 bases, with 20 bases left between them. CDR1 and CDR2 from the germline V gene are LNHDA and SQIVND (reference sequence). The CDR3: CASEFKRGGTEKLFF. As DNA, the CDR3 is TGTGCCAGTGAATTTAAGAGGGGGGGCACTGAAAAACTGTTTTTT.

This chain uses TRBV5-1 with TRBJ1-3; D gene ambiguous. CDR1 is SGHRS and CDR2 is YFSETQ in the germline V gene. The germline V and J ends were trimmed by 4 bases and 4 bases, with 9 bases remaining between them. CDR3 size: 13 residues. The chain's CDR3 is CASSVDGGNTIYF. The CDR3 nucleotides are TGCGCCAGCAGCGTGGACGGGGGAAACACCATATATTTT.

J is TRBJ2-2 and V is TRBV28, with 9 bases identical to TRBD1. Per the germline V gene, CDR1 is MDHEN and CDR2 is SYDVKM. V was clipped by 7 bases and J by 6 bases; unmatched bases: 3. The CDR3 is 13 amino acids. CDR3 DNA: TGTGCCAGCAAACAGGGGGCCCCCGGGGAGCTGTTTTTT. This codes for CASKQGAPGELFF.

The V call is TRBV15, the J call TRBJ1-4, with 8 bases aligning to TRBD1. V lost 2 bases, J lost 7 bases, and 6 bases stayed unmatched. Per the germline V gene, CDR1 is LNHNV and CDR2 is YYDKDF (reference sequence). This CDR3 has 15 residues. The CDR3 DNA follows: TGTGCCACCAGCAGATTAGGACAGGGAGGTGAAAAACTGTTTTTT. It encodes CATSRLGQGGEKLFF.

The V and J genes are TRBV27 and TRBJ2-1; 12 nucleotides match TRBD2. Germline CDR1 reads MNHEY; CDR2 reads SMNVEV (reference sequence). V trimming: 6 bases; J trimming: 7 bases; junction bases outside the gene matches: 7. The CDR3 has 15 residues. The CDR3 DNA is TGTGCCAGCAGCCTAGCGGGAGGGTTAGGGAATGAGCAGTTCTTC. It translates to CASSLAGGLGNEQFF.

This clone has more than one count but fewer than ten. J is TRBJ1-2 and V is TRBV6-5; perhaps TRBD1 as D (5 bases). Germline V gene data show CDR1 as MNHEY and CDR2 as SVGAGI. The CDR3 sequence is 14 residues long. Trimming stripped 6 bases from V and 6 bases from J, with 17 bases between. The CDR3 nucleotides read TGTGCCAGCAGAGCCCCAGCAGGGTCCAATGGCTACACCTTC. It codes for CASRAPAGSNGYTF.

This clone was recorded only once. The chain uses TRBV5-1 and TRBJ2-4, with D possibly matching TRBD2 (6 bases). V dropped 4 bases and J dropped 1 base, with 18 bases sitting between them. The CDR3 is made up of 17 amino acids. Germline CDR1 and CDR2: SGHRS and YFSETQ. CDR3: CASSLKEGLRAKNIQYF. Here the CDR3 DNA reads TGCGCCAGCAGCCTAAAGGAGGGGTTGAGGGCCAAAAACATTCAGTACTTC. Together with reference TRBV5-1 and TRBJ2-4, the CDR3 gives the full variable domain: KAGVTQTPRYLIKTRGQQVTLSCSPISGHRSVSWYQQTPGQGLQFLFEYFSETQRNKGNFPGRFSGRQFSNSRSEMNVSTLELGDSALYLCASSLKEGLRAKNIQYFGAGTRLSVL.

This sequence joins TRBV18 and TRBJ2-7; weak D call: TRBD1 (5 bases). The CDR3 extends over 14 amino acids. The ends were cut back, 3 bases at V and 5 bases at J, with 14 bases in the middle. Germline V gene sequence: CDR1 KGHSH, CDR2 LQKENI. The chain's CDR3 is CASSPGAQQDEQYF. The DNA of the CDR3 is TGTGCCAGCTCACCTGGGGCACAGCAGGACGAGCAGTACTTC.